The subject of this entry is one T cell receptor beta chain. Its target is not known. Produced via immunoSEQ multiplex PCR; TCRdb's table is partial and in-frame only. The sample holds over 60,000 clones, nearly 98% seen once. The data stem from a study of Tregs in tolerant kidney transplant recipients. Whole-study findings and limits: Validation in larger populations is needed because few patients were studied.

This sequence was found in a human donor who received a combined kidney and bone marrow transplant. The sequenced sample was CD4+ T cells from blood, obtained before the transplant.

CDR3 region: CASSLQGAVDTQYF. In DNA, the CDR3 is TGCGCCAGCAGCTTGCAGGGGGCAGTAGATACGCAGTATTTT. The chain employs TRBV5-1 and TRBJ2-3; 8 bases line up with TRBD1. There are 14 residues in the CDR3. The germline CDR1 and CDR2 sequences are SGHRS and YFSETQ. V gave up 1 base and J gave up 5 bases; unmatched junction bases: 3.